This TCR beta chain was profiled in a study of cytomegalovirus exposure and HLA in healthy donors. The V gene lost 0 bases and the J gene lost 5 bases, with 7 bases spanning the gap. This CDR3 has 13 residues. Germline V gene sequence: CDR1 MNHEY, CDR2 SVGAGI. There are a few counts of this clone. PCR involved 60 Vbeta and 13 Jbeta primers. The table came from immunoSEQ multiplex PCR; TCRdb's copy has only in-frame clones and leaves some out. This sample yields 170,000 or so clones, of which 84% are seen a single time; about 0.4% belongs to the top ten. Source material: PBMCs. The chain joins TRBV6-5 to TRBJ1-1; D remains unclear. The TCR was taken from a boy younger than 10 in good health and CMV-seronegative. The CDR3 sequence is CASSYSSLTEAFF. The CDR3 DNA sequence: TGTGCCAGCAGTTACTCGTCCCTTACTGAAGCTTTCTTT.